This TCR beta chain appears in the sequencing data of a study of T cells in Graves' hyperthyroidism and ophthalmopathy. Using RNA transcripts as the source, TCR beta CDR3 regions were amplified. First-round RT-PCR with HTBI primers amplified the TCR CDR3 region. TCRdb analysed the multiplex PCR reads with MiXCR anew, one entry per CDR3 protein. Of roughly 350,000 distinct CDR3 sequences listed, roughly 15% are singletons. This clonotype was counted at least ten times. This TCR came from a woman aged 25 to 45 with Graves' ophthalmopathy. Sequencing used blood.

The DNA for the CDR3 is TGTGCCAGCAGTACAGGCCAAGGAGCCAAAAACATTCAGTACTTC. It specifies CASSTGQGAKNIQYF. This chain joins TRBV28 and TRBJ2-4; D may be TRBD1 (5 bases). The V gene's germline CDR1 is MDHEN and CDR2 SYDVKM. The CDR3 extends over 15 amino acids. V lost 5 bases and J lost 0, with 11 bases in between.